These 8 T cell receptor beta chains came from one sample sequenced in a study of T cell changes during pregnancy in multiple sclerosis. Repertoires were generated with immunoSEQ multiplex PCR, while TCRdb's copy carries only in-frame clones and drops some. The sample lists just under 45,000 clones; roughly 92% were seen once. Sequenced here: CD4+ T cells from peripheral blood mononuclear cells, sampled in the first trimester of pregnancy. All receptors come from a female donor with multiple sclerosis, enrolled in a pregnancy study.

The genes are TRBV27 and TRBJ1-5, with D perhaps TRBD1 (6 bases). Trimming shortened V by 0 bases and J by 7 bases, and 10 bases separated the two germline ends. Germline CDR1 is MNHEY and CDR2 is SMNVEV (reference sequence). The CDR3 covers 14 residues. CDR3 sequence (DNA): TGTGCCAGCAGTTTATCGCGACAGGCCCAGCCCCAGCATTTT. Encoded protein: CASSLSRQAQPQHF.

The CDR3 reads CASSLPPRGLKHEQYF. The CDR3, as DNA: TGTGCCAGCAGTTTACCCCCCAGGGGGCTTAAACACGAGCAGTACTTC. The chain links TRBV28 to TRBJ2-7; TRBD1 matches 8 bases. The CDR3 length is 16 residues. CDR1 and CDR2 (germline): MDHEN, SYDVKM. V was pared by 2 bases and J by 5 bases, with 11 bases of the junction left unmatched.

This clone was recorded once. J is TRBJ2-7 and V is TRBV16; TRBD2 is a possible D gene (7 bases). The germline CDR1 and CDR2 sequences are KGHSY and FQNENV. Trimming removed 0 bases at V and 6 bases at J, with 9 bases between. The CDR3 has 13 residues. CDR3 loop: CASSQSGGGEQYF. The CDR3 coding sequence is TGTGCCAGCAGCCAATCAGGGGGGGGCGAGCAGTACTTC.

This clone was observed a handful of times. The chain links TRBV10-3 to TRBJ2-3; 12 nucleotides line up with TRBD2. Germline V gene data show CDR1 as ENHRY and CDR2 as SYGVKD. The ends lost 4 bases at V and 2 bases at J; junction bases unmatched: 4. The CDR3 contains 16 residues. CDR3 DNA sequence: TGTGCCATCAGTGGGACTAGCGGGGCGGTCACAGATACGCAGTATTTT. Amino acid sequence: CAISGTSGAVTDTQYF.

The count of this clone is one. The chain employs TRBV7-3 and TRBJ2-2, with D tentatively TRBD2 (6 bases). Trimming took 5 bases from V and 6 from J, leaving 25 bases between them. This CDR3 has 18 amino acids. Germline loops: CDR1 SGHTA, CDR2 FQGTGA. The CDR3 here is CASSPHLPTSVTPGELFF. CDR3 DNA sequence: TGTGCCAGCAGCCCACACCTACCGACTAGTGTTACCCCCGGGGAGCTGTTTTTT.

The V gene is TRBV18, the J gene TRBJ1-1; a weak D match, TRBD1 (6 bases). Trimming took 5 bases from V and 1 from J, leaving 11 bases between them. This CDR3 has 14 residues. Germline V CDR1 and CDR2: KGHSH, LQKENI. DNA of the CDR3: TGTGCCAGCTCAGATTACAGGGAGAACACTGAAGCTTTCTTT. It codes for CASSDYRENTEAFF.

The CDR3 region has the DNA TGTGCCAGCAGCGGGGGGAAGTATGGCTACACCTTC. Protein sequence: CASSGGKYGYTF. The rearrangement joins TRBV28 to TRBJ1-2; maybe TRBD1 (5 bases). V was shortened by 6 bases and J by 5 bases, with 10 bases between the two germline ends. Germline CDR1 is MDHEN and CDR2 is SYDVKM. The CDR3 has 12 residues.

The chain couples TRBV7-3 to TRBJ2-2; D might be TRBD2 (5 bases). Germline assignment: CDR1 SGHTA and CDR2 FQGTGA. The V and J ends lost 2 bases and 8 bases respectively, with 9 bases between them. This CDR3 is built from 13 residues. CDR3 DNA sequence: TGTGCCAGCAGCTTAGATCCGGGGGGGGAGCTGTTTTTT. Its translation is CASSLDPGGELFF. The entire variable domain, with the rest obtained from reference TRBV7-3 and TRBJ2-2, is as follows: GAGVSQTPSNKVTEKGKYVELRCDPISGHTALYWYRQSLGQGPEFLIYFQGTGAADDSGLPNDRFFAVRPEGSVSTLKIQRTERGDSAVYLCASSLDPGGELFFGEGSRLTVL.